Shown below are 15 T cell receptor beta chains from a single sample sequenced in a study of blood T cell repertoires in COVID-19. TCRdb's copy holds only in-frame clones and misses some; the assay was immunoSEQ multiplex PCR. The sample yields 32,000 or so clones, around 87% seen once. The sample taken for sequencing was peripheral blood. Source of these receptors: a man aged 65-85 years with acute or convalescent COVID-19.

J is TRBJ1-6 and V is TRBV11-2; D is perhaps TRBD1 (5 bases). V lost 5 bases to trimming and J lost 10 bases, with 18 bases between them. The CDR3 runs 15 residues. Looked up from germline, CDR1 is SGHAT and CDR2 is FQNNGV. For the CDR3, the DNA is TGTGCCAGCAGCCGGGGGAGCCAGAAAGCCTCACCCCTCCACTTT. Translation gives CASSRGSQKASPLHF.

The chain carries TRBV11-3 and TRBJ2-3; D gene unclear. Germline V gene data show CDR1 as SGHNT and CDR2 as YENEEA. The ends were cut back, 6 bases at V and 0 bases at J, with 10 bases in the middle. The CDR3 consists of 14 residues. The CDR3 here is CASSERTSTDTQYF. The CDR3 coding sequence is TGTGCCAGCAGTGAGCGTACTAGCACAGATACGCAGTATTTT. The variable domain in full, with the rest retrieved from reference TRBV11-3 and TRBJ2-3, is EAGVVQSPRYKIIEKKQPVAFWCNPISGHNTLYWYLQNLGQGPELLIRYENEEAVDDSQLPKDRFSAERLKGVDSTLKIQPAELGDSAVYLCASSERTSTDTQYFGPGTRLTVL.

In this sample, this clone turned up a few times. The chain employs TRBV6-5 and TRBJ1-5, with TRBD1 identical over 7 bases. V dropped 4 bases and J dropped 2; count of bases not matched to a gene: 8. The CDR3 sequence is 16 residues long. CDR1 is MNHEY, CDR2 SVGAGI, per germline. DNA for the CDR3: TGTGCCAGCAGTTCTGGGACAGCTAGGGGCAATCAGCCCCAGCATTTT. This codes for CASSSGTARGNQPQHF.

The CDR3 region has the DNA TGCAGTGCTAGTTATGGAGGGGTGGCAGAAAAACTGTTTTTT. It is translated as CSASYGGVAEKLFF. The chain couples TRBV20-1 to TRBJ1-4; weak D call: TRBD1 (5 bases). The length of the CDR3 is 14 residues. Per germline, CDR1 DFQATT and CDR2 SNEGSKA (reference sequence). V was shortened by 3 bases and J by 8 bases, with 16 bases between the two germline ends.

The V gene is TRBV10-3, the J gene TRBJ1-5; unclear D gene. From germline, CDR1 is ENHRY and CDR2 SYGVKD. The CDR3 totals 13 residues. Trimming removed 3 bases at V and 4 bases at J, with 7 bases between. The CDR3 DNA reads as TGTGCCATCAGTGAAGCAGGTAATCAGCCCCAGCATTTT. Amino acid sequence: CAISEAGNQPQHF.

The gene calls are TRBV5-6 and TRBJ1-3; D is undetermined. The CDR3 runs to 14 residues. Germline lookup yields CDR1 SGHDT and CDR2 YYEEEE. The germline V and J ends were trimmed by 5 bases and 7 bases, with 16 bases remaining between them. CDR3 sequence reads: CASRTIARGNTIYF. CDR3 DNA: TGTGCCAGCAGGACTATAGCCCGCGGGAACACCATATATTTT.

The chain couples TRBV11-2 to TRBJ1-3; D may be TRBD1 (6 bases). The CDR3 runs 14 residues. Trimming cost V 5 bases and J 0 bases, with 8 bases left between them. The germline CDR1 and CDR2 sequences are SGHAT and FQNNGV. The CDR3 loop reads CASSRGSSGNTIYF. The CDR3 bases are TGTGCCAGCAGCAGGGGGTCCTCTGGAAACACCATATATTTT.

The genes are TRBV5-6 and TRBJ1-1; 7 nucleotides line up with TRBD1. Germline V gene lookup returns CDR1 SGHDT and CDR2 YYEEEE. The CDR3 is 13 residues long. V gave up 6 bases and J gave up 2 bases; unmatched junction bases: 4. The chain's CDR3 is CASTRQGNTEAFF. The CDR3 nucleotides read TGTGCCAGCACCCGACAGGGAAACACTGAAGCTTTCTTT. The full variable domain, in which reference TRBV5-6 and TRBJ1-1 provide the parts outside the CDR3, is DAGVTQSPTHLIKTRGQQVTLRCSPKSGHDTVSWYQQALGQGPQFIFQYYEEEERQRGNFPDRFSGHQFPNYSSELNVNALLLGDSALYLCASTRQGNTEAFFGQGTRLTVV.

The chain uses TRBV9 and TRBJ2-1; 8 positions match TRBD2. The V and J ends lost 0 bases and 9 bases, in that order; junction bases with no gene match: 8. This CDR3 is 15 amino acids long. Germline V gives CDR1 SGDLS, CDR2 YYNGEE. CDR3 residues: CASSVATGGPGEQFF. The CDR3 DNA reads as TGTGCCAGCAGCGTAGCAACGGGGGGGCCTGGTGAGCAGTTCTTC. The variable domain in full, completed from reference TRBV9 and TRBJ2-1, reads DSGVTQTPKHLITATGQRVTLRCSPRSGDLSVYWYQQSLDQGLQFLIQYYNGEERAKGNILERFSAQQFPDLHSELNLSSLELGDSALYFCASSVATGGPGEQFFGPGTRLTVL.

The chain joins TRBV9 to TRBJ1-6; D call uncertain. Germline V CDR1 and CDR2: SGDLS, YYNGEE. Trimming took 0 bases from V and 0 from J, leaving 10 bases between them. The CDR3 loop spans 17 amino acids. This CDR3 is CASSVGQWSSYNSPLHF. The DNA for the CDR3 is TGTGCCAGCAGCGTAGGGCAGTGGAGCTCCTATAATTCACCCCTCCACTTT. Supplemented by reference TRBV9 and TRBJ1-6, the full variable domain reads DSGVTQTPKHLITATGQRVTLRCSPRSGDLSVYWYQQSLDQGLQFLIQYYNGEERAKGNILERFSAQQFPDLHSELNLSSLELGDSALYFCASSVGQWSSYNSPLHFGNGTRLTVT.

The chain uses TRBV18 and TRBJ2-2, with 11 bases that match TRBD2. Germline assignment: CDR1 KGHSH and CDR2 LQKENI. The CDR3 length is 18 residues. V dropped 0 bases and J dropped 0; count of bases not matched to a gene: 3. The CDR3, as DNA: TGTGCCAGCTCACCACCGCTAGCGGGGGGCCCGAACACCGGGGAGCTGTTTTTT. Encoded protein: CASSPPLAGGPNTGELFF.

The chain's CDR3 is CASSLVGRGEAFF. The CDR3 DNA reads as TGTGCCAGCAGTTTAGTCGGCAGGGGAGAAGCTTTCTTT. The chain has TRBV12-3 or TRBV12-4 and TRBJ1-1; tentative D call: TRBD1 (6 bases). The V gene lost 1 base and the J gene lost 8 bases, with 11 bases spanning the gap. The CDR3 contains 13 residues.

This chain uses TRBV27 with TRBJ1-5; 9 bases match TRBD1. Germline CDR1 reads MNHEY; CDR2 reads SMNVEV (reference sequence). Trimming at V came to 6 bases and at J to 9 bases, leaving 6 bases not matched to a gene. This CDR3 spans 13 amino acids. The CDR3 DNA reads TGTGCCAGCAGGAACAGGGGGCCGGGGCCCCAGCATTTT. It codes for CASRNRGPGPQHF.

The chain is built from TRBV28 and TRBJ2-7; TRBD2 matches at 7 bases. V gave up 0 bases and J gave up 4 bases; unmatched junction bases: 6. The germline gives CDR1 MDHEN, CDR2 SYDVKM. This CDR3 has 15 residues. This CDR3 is CASSLWAGEGYEQYF. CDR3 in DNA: TGTGCCAGCAGTTTATGGGCGGGAGAAGGATACGAGCAGTACTTC.

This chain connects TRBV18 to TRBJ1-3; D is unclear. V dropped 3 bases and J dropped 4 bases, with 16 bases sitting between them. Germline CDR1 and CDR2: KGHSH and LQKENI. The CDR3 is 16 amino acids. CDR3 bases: TGTGCCAGCTCACCGATGGCTTCGGGGTGGGGAAACACCATATATTTT. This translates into CASSPMASGWGNTIYF.